Included here is one TCR beta chain sequence, with context. The CDR3 runs to 15 residues. The V and J ends lost 3 bases and 5 bases, in that order; junction bases with no gene match: 3. The germline V gene has CDR1 LNHNV and CDR2 YYDKDF (reference sequence). This specimen comes from a study of blood T cell repertoires in COVID-19. Authors' processing steps: Using reference gene primer amplification, nucleated cell counts were estimated. Generated by immunoSEQ multiplex PCR, the TCRdb table keeps only in-frame clones and is missing some. V and J calls and clone size are given by that table; D and trimming were obtained from the DNA. The data contain 45,000 to 50,000 clones, approximately 87% of them seen just once; the ten biggest clones take up 7.5% to 10%.

The genes are TRBV15 and TRBJ2-2, with TRBD1 matching 10 bases. Sequenced material: peripheral blood. The sequence was collected from a human donor in a cohort sampled during active COVID-19. CDR3 protein: CATSRTGGATGELFF. CDR3 nucleotide sequence: TGTGCCACCAGCAGGACAGGGGGCGCAACCGGGGAGCTGTTTTTT.